Presented here are 16 T cell receptor beta chains from one specimen sequenced in a study of T cell responses to AZD1222 COVID-19 vaccine. Using immunoSEQ multiplex PCR, the repertoire was profiled, and TCRdb retains in-frame clones only, with some absent. The table lists about 92,000 clones, 85% to 90% of them singletons, with 20% to 30% in the top ten. Sequences were derived from peripheral blood, sampled on day 0 of AZD1222 vaccination. The receptors stem from an adult in good health.

This chain uses TRBV6-2 or TRBV6-3 with TRBJ1-3, with 8 positions matching TRBD1. The V segment lost 5 bases and the J segment 7 bases; nucleotides outside the gene matches: 10. This CDR3 is 15 amino acids long. The germline gives CDR1 MNHEY, CDR2 SVGEGT. CDR3 nucleotide sequence: TGTGCCAGCAGTCTCGACAGGGGCGAGTGGAACACCATATATTTT. Translation: CASSLDRGEWNTIYF.

This sequence joins TRBV2 and TRBJ2-3; 10 bases align to TRBD2. The CDR3 is 16 amino acids. Trimming removed 3 bases from V and 0 bases from J; junction bases left unmatched: 3. CDR1 is SNHLY, CDR2 FYNNEI, per germline. The CDR3 reads CASSESSGSSTDTQYF. For the CDR3, the DNA is TGTGCCAGCAGTGAGTCTAGCGGGAGTAGCACAGATACGCAGTATTTT.

This clone turned up a few times. This sequence joins TRBV7-9 and TRBJ1-3; TRBD1 aligns across 7 bases. This CDR3 is 16 amino acids long. J gave up 0 bases and V 2 bases, and 4 bases lay outside the gene matches. Germline CDR1 is SEHNR and CDR2 is FQNEAQ (reference sequence). CDR3 amino acids: CASSLRRGPSGNTIYF. The CDR3 region has the DNA TGTGCCAGCAGCTTACGAAGGGGGCCCTCTGGAAACACCATATATTTT.

V and J are TRBV3-1 (or the pseudogene TRBV3-2) and TRBJ2-3; the D call may be TRBD1 or TRBD2 (5 bases each). This CDR3 has 15 amino acids. Germline CDR1 and CDR2: LGHDT and YNNKEL (reference sequence). Trimming cost V 5 bases and J 10 bases, with 22 bases left between them. In nucleotides, the CDR3 is TGTGCCAGCAGCTTACCTTCGGGACCGTCCAGGGCGCAGTATTTT. Its translation: CASSLPSGPSRAQYF.

This clone was recorded once. The rearrangement uses TRBV6-2 or TRBV6-3 and TRBJ2-1; tentative D call: TRBD2 (6 bases). CDR1 and CDR2 from the germline V gene are MNHEY and SVGEGT. The CDR3 totals 17 residues. Trimming removed 7 bases at V and 10 bases at J, with 29 bases between. The CDR3 bases are TGTGCCAGCATCCCCTGGGGCAAAAACGGGGCCCGGGGGGAGCAGTTCTTC. It translates to CASIPWGKNGARGEQFF.

The chain joins TRBV2 to TRBJ2-3, with 10 bases lining up with TRBD1. In germline, CDR1 is SNHLY, CDR2 FYNNEI. This CDR3 spans 15 amino acids. With V trimmed by 5 bases and J by 4 bases, 6 bases remained unmatched. This CDR3 reads CASSPGTGVADTQYF. For the CDR3, the DNA is TGTGCCAGCAGTCCCGGGACAGGGGTTGCAGATACGCAGTATTTT.

The chain employs TRBV7-2 and TRBJ2-1; 8 positions agree with TRBD2. This CDR3 is 15 amino acids long. The V segment lost 7 bases and the J segment 5 bases; nucleotides outside the gene matches: 10. Germline V CDR1 and CDR2: SGHTA, FQGNSA. CDR3 nucleotides: TGTGCCAGCACCCTAACTAGCGGACCTAACAATGAGCAGTTCTTC. Its translation is CASTLTSGPNNEQFF.

The rearrangement links TRBV24-1 to TRBJ2-1, with 10 bases matching TRBD2. Germline values: CDR1 KGHDR, CDR2 SFDVKD. The trim removed 6 bases at V and 4 bases at J, leaving 2 bases unmatched. This CDR3 is built from 14 residues. For the CDR3, the DNA is TGTGCCACCAGTCTAGCGGGAGTATACAATGAGCAGTTCTTC. This sequence encodes CATSLAGVYNEQFF.

V and J are TRBV21-1 and TRBJ1-1; the D segment call TRBD1 is taken from the table without a DNA check. TRBV21-1 is marked as a pseudogene. The CDR3 sequence is 17 residues long. The CDR3 sequence: CASSPKDRRLRNTEAFF. The CDR3 DNA reads TGTGCCAGCAGCCCAAAGGACAGGCGACTCCGGAACACTGAAGCTTTCTTT.

This clone showed up just once. The rearrangement uses TRBV7-9 and TRBJ2-1, with D uncertain. The CDR3 spans 15 residues. V gave up 7 bases and J gave up 0 bases, with 13 bases separating them. The germline V gene has CDR1 SEHNR and CDR2 FQNEAQ (reference sequence). CDR3 region: CASIPTPSSYNEQFF. In nucleotides, the CDR3 is TGTGCCAGCATCCCGACACCGAGCTCCTACAATGAGCAGTTCTTC.

The chain employs TRBV6-5 and TRBJ1-5; no clear D gene. The V end lost 0 bases, the J end lost 7 bases, and 10 bases lay between the germline ends. The CDR3 extends over 14 amino acids. Per the germline V gene, CDR1 is MNHEY and CDR2 is SVGAGI. The CDR3 nucleotides are TGTGCCAGCAGTTACTCGGGCCCTAGACAGCCCCAGCATTTT. This encodes CASSYSGPRQPQHF.

The chain links TRBV2 to TRBJ2-7, with D perhaps given as TRBD1 or TRBD2 (5 bases each). There are 13 residues in the CDR3. The germline V gene encodes CDR1 SNHLY and CDR2 FYNNEI. With 8 bases removed from V and 2 bases from J, the gap between germline ends came to 13 bases. DNA for the CDR3: TGTGCCAGCGGGACCCGGGGTGCCTACGAGCAGTACTTC. Encoded protein: CASGTRGAYEQYF.

The rearrangement links TRBV19 to TRBJ2-7; 7 bases map to TRBD1. In germline, CDR1 is LNHDA, CDR2 SQIVND (reference sequence). The CDR3 extends over 14 amino acids. Unmatched junction bases numbered 5, after V lost 4 bases and J lost 2 bases. DNA for the CDR3: TGTGCCAGTAGTAAACAGGGGATTACCTACGAGCAGTACTTC. Protein sequence: CASSKQGITYEQYF.

The chain's CDR3 is CASSLGQAEQYF. CDR3 DNA sequence: TGTGCCAGCAGTCTAGGACAGGCCGAGCAGTACTTC. The chain uses TRBV6-5 and TRBJ2-7, with 7 bases identical to TRBD1. V gave up 5 bases and J gave up 6 bases; unmatched junction bases: 4. The CDR3 is 12 residues long. From germline, CDR1 is MNHEY and CDR2 SVGAGI.

The CDR3 coding sequence is TGTGCCAGCACCCCTACGGAGGGGGCGCGGGATACGCAGTATTTT. Amino acids: CASTPTEGARDTQYF. The genes are TRBV6-6 and TRBJ2-3; weak D call: TRBD1 (7 bases). Trimming removed 7 bases from V and 6 bases from J, with 20 bases in between. CDR1 and CDR2 (germline): MNHNY, SVGAGI (reference sequence). The CDR3 is made up of 15 amino acids.

The V gene is TRBV28, the J gene TRBJ1-3, with D possibly TRBD1 on 5 matching bases. The CDR3 covers 15 residues. Germline-derived CDR1 and CDR2 are MDHEN and SYDVKM. Trimming shortened V by 2 bases and J by 0 bases, and 8 bases separated the two germline ends. The CDR3 DNA reads as TGTGCCAGCAGTTTACCTGACAGCTCTGGAAACACCATATATTTT. It is translated as CASSLPDSSGNTIYF. The variable domain in full, with the rest retrieved from reference TRBV28 and TRBJ1-3, is DVKVTQSSRYLVKRTGEKVFLECVQDMDHENMFWYRQDPGLGLRLIYFSYDVKMKEKGDIPEGYSVSREKKERFSLILESASTNQTSMYLCASSLPDSSGNTIYFGEGSWLTVV.